A single sample gave rise to the 9 T cell receptor beta chains below, sequenced in a study of T cell responses to AZD1222 COVID-19 vaccine (dated by TCRdb to the early 2020s). Receptor amplification or capture employed the immunoSEQ multiplex PCR assay. This immuneACCESS table, as held by TCRdb, lists in-frame sequences with V and J called but not all clones. Of the missing ones, under half trace to an unresolved V gene in checked studies; the others have no known cause. The sample table lists more than 75,000 clones, around 90% of them with a count of one. Roughly 8% of the sample is taken by the ten largest. Explained via the paper, the time point label denotes: about 28 days (+/-7) after the second vaccine dose. The specimen was peripheral blood, collected 28 days after the second AZD1222 dose. The receptors originated from an adult who received the AZD1222 COVID-19 vaccine.

V and J are TRBV7-9 and TRBJ2-7; D is ambiguous. V gave up 5 bases and J gave up 2 bases, with 7 bases separating them. From germline, CDR1 is SEHNR and CDR2 FQNEAQ (reference sequence). CDR3 length: 12 residues. The CDR3 protein is CASSPTPYEQYF. The CDR3 DNA reads TGTGCCAGCAGCCCCACCCCCTACGAGCAGTACTTC. Filled out from reference TRBV7-9 and TRBJ2-7, the complete variable domain reads DTGVSQNPRHKITKRGQNVTFRCDPISEHNRLYWYRQTLGQGPEFLTYFQNEAQLEKSRLLSDRFSAERPKGSFSTLEIQRTEQGDSAMYLCASSPTPYEQYFGPGTRLTVT.

This chain links TRBV29-1 with TRBJ1-5; a weak D match, TRBD1 (6 bases). Trimming removed 4 bases at V and 0 bases at J, with 10 bases between. This CDR3 is built from 14 residues. Germline V gene data show CDR1 as SQVTM and CDR2 as ANQGSEA. The CDR3 nucleotides are TGCAGCGTTGGAAGCAGGGGTAGCAATCAGCCCCAGCATTTT. Its translation: CSVGSRGSNQPQHF. Looking up the rest from reference TRBV29-1 and TRBJ1-5 gives the full variable domain: SAVISQKPSRDICQRGTSLTIQCQVDSQVTMMFWYRQQPGQSLTLIATANQGSEATYESGFVIDKFPISRPNLTFSTLTVSNMSPEDSSIYLCSVGSRGSNQPQHFGDGTRLSIL.

The chain joins TRBV19 to TRBJ2-2; the D is unclear. CDR1 is LNHDA and CDR2 is SQIVND in the germline V gene (reference sequence). The length of the CDR3 is 13 residues. Trimming cost V 0 bases and J 4 bases, with 3 bases left between them. The DNA of the CDR3 is TGTGCCAGTAGTATAGAGATCACCGGGGAGCTGTTTTTT. It yields the protein CASSIEITGELFF.

The chain has TRBV2 and TRBJ1-5, with D uncertain. The V end was cut by 8 bases, the J end by 0 bases, with 8 bases between. The CDR3 consists of 13 residues. From germline, CDR1 is SNHLY and CDR2 FYNNEI. The CDR3 reads CASVAHSNQPQHF. CDR3 nucleotide sequence: TGTGCCAGCGTAGCACATAGCAATCAGCCCCAGCATTTT.

This rearrangement joins TRBV7-3 to TRBJ2-2; D unclear. Germline-derived CDR1 and CDR2 are SGHTA and FQGTGA. Between the trimmed V and J ends, which lost 3 bases and 0 bases, there was a span of 5 bases. This CDR3 has 14 residues. CDR3 sequence (DNA): TGTGCCAGCAGCTTCCTGGCGAACACCGGGGAGCTGTTTTTT. Amino acids: CASSFLANTGELFF.

The chain recombines TRBV9 with TRBJ2-7; D remains unclear. Germline V gene sequence: CDR1 SGDLS, CDR2 YYNGEE. V was cut by 4 bases and J by 1 base, with 18 bases left in between. CDR3 length: 16 residues. CDR3 residues: CASSPQVGLISYEQYF. The DNA of the CDR3 is TGTGCCAGCAGCCCCCAAGTGGGCTTAATATCCTACGAGCAGTACTTC.

The CDR3 protein is CASTPGVNEQFF. DNA of the CDR3: TGTGCCAGCACACCAGGGGTTAATGAGCAGTTCTTC. The chain uses TRBV7-6 and TRBJ2-1; D is possibly TRBD1 (6 bases). V dropped 7 bases and J dropped 7 bases, with 11 bases sitting between them. This CDR3 spans 12 amino acids. CDR1 is SGHVS, CDR2 FNYEAQ, per germline.

The chain links TRBV30 to TRBJ1-5, with D hard to call. CDR1 and CDR2 (germline): GTSNPN, SVGIG (reference sequence). The CDR3 covers 13 residues. Deletions cut 7 bases from V and 0 bases from J, with 10 bases between. DNA of the CDR3: TGTGCCTCGAGCGCGGATAGCAATCAGCCCCAGCATTTT. This encodes CASSADSNQPQHF.

This chain connects TRBV10-2 to TRBJ2-7, with 8 bases that match TRBD1. The length of the CDR3 is 17 residues. Unmatched junction bases numbered 14, after V lost 0 bases and J lost 7 bases. The germline V gene has CDR1 WSHSY and CDR2 SAAADI. The CDR3 spells CASSESITGGMSWEQYF. DNA for the CDR3: TGCGCCAGCAGTGAGTCTATCACAGGGGGTATGAGTTGGGAGCAGTACTTC.